The 23 T cell receptor beta chains in this list originate from one sample, sequenced in a study of T cell responses to AZD1222 COVID-19 vaccine. Here immunoSEQ multiplex PCR was the method, and the copy in TCRdb shows in-frame clones only, minus some. The sample carries about 120,000 clones, around 94% recorded once. This material consisted of peripheral blood, taken on day 0 of AZD1222 vaccination. The receptors derive from an adult in good health.

The chain uses TRBV7-8 and TRBJ1-3; D remains unclear. The CDR3 totals 11 residues. Germline loops: CDR1 SGHVS, CDR2 FQNEAQ. With 6 bases removed from V and 4 bases from J, the gap between germline ends came to 4 bases. The DNA of the CDR3 is TGTGCCAGCAGTCTAGGAAACACCATATATTTT. It specifies CASSLGNTIYF. Based on the CDR3 plus reference TRBV7-8 and TRBJ1-3, the full variable domain is GAGVSQSPRYKVAKRGQDVALRCDPISGHVSLFWYQQALGQGPEFLTYFQNEAQLDKSGLPSDRFFAERPEGSVSTLKIQRTQQEDSAVYLCASSLGNTIYFGEGSWLTVV.

The chain has TRBV6-5 and TRBJ1-2, with 7 bases aligning to TRBD1. CDR3 length equals 15 residues. J was trimmed by 8 bases and V by 6 bases; bases with no gene match: 15. Germline V gives CDR1 MNHEY, CDR2 SVGAGI. Here the CDR3 DNA reads TGTGCCAGCAGCCTCCGGGACAGCTTGAGCTCGGGCTACACCTTC. It yields the protein CASSLRDSLSSGYTF.

In nucleotides, the CDR3 is TGTGCCAGCTCACCACCGAAAGGGACATCCACCATGAACACTGAAGCTTTCTTT. As protein: CASSPPKGTSTMNTEAFF. The gene calls are TRBV18 and TRBJ1-1; D possibly corresponds to TRBD1 (6 bases). Trimming shortened V by 0 bases and J by 0 bases, and 17 bases separated the two germline ends. The CDR3 runs 18 residues. Germline CDR1 and CDR2: KGHSH and LQKENI. Filled out from reference TRBV18 and TRBJ1-1, the complete variable domain reads NAGVMQNPRHLVRRRGQEARLRCSPMKGHSHVYWYRQLPEEGLKFMVYLQKENIIDESGMPKERFSAEFPKEGPSILRIQQVVRGDSAAYFCASSPPKGTSTMNTEAFFGQGTRLTVV.

The chain employs TRBV9 and TRBJ2-1, with D tentatively TRBD1 (6 bases). V was shortened by 6 bases and J by 10 bases, with 17 bases between the two germline ends. Germline V gene sequence: CDR1 SGDLS, CDR2 YYNGEE. The CDR3 contains 13 residues. CDR3 sequence: CASNTGGGREQFF. The CDR3 region has the DNA TGTGCCAGCAATACGGGTGGGGGCCGCGAGCAGTTCTTC.

The rearrangement joins TRBV6-6 to TRBJ1-5; 11 nucleotides match TRBD1. In germline, CDR1 is MNHNY, CDR2 SVGAGI (reference sequence). Trimming cost V 5 bases and J 9 bases; bases outside gene matches: 15. The CDR3 consists of 17 residues. CDR3 sequence: CASSQHGTGGLLWPQHF. The CDR3 nucleotides read TGTGCCAGCAGTCAACACGGGACAGGGGGTCTCCTGTGGCCCCAGCATTTT.

The genes are TRBV14 and TRBJ2-3; no reliable D call. The CDR3 is 15 amino acids. Trimming shortened V by 5 bases and J by 4 bases, and 16 bases separated the two germline ends. Germline V CDR1 and CDR2: SGHDN, FVKESK. CDR3 protein: CASSSRSPGPDTQYF. The CDR3 DNA reads TGTGCCAGCAGCTCAAGGAGCCCCGGGCCAGATACGCAGTATTTT.

This chain connects TRBV15 to TRBJ2-6; the match to TRBD2 covers 7 bases. Per the germline V gene, CDR1 is LNHNV and CDR2 is YYDKDF (reference sequence). V gave up 4 bases and J gave up 4 bases; unmatched junction bases: 4. The CDR3 loop spans 15 amino acids. For the CDR3, the DNA is TGTGCCACCAGCACCGGGGGGATGGGGGCCAACGTCCTGACTTTC. Residues: CATSTGGMGANVLTF.

This chain joins TRBV7-3 and TRBJ2-3; no clear D. V lost 7 bases to trimming and J lost 6 bases, with 11 bases between them. The CDR3 extends over 12 amino acids. The germline V gene encodes CDR1 SGHTA and CDR2 FQGTGA. Here the CDR3 reads CASTARADTQYF. The DNA of the CDR3 is TGTGCCAGCACCGCGCGAGCGGATACGCAGTATTTT.

The chain recombines TRBV7-3 with TRBJ1-6; D remains unclear. This CDR3 contains 14 residues. The V and J ends lost 3 bases and 10 bases respectively, with 13 bases between them. Germline V gene lookup returns CDR1 SGHTA and CDR2 FQGTGA. The CDR3 DNA reads TGTGCCAGCAGCTTTTCCGCAATGGGGTCACCCCTCCACTTT. This gives the protein CASSFSAMGSPLHF.

CDR3 bases: TGTGCCAGCAGGTCTGGGGCCAGGAGTAGCTCCTACAATGAGCAGTTCTTC. Its protein is CASRSGARSSSYNEQFF. V usage is TRBV5-8 and J usage is TRBJ2-1, with D perhaps matching TRBD1 (5 bases). The CDR3 is 17 amino acids. CDR1 SGHTS and CDR2 YDEGEE come from the germline V gene. Trimming left V 5 bases short and J 0 bases short, with 18 bases between.

The gene calls are TRBV2 and TRBJ2-7, with D tentatively TRBD2 (6 bases). CDR1 is SNHLY, CDR2 FYNNEI, per germline. This CDR3 region has 14 residues. V was shortened by 9 bases and J by 2 bases, with 17 bases between the two germline ends. The CDR3 sequence is CASLLGTGAYEQYF. The DNA for the CDR3 is TGTGCCAGTTTATTAGGGACTGGGGCCTACGAGCAGTACTTC.

The V call is TRBV12-3 or TRBV12-4, the J call TRBJ1-2; D might be TRBD1 (6 bases). Deletions cut 4 bases from V and 8 bases from J, with 14 bases between. CDR3 length: 13 amino acids. CDR3: CASSYGQLGGYTF. In DNA, the CDR3 is TGTGCCAGCAGTTACGGACAGCTCGGGGGCTACACCTTC.

The CDR3 here is CASSSAGGNPYEQYF. CDR3 DNA: TGTGCCAGCAGCTCAGCGGGAGGAAACCCCTACGAGCAGTACTTC. The chain recombines TRBV7-9 with TRBJ2-7; 9 bases match TRBD2. The trim removed 4 bases at V and 2 bases at J, leaving 6 bases unmatched. Germline V gives CDR1 SEHNR, CDR2 FQNEAQ (reference sequence). This CDR3 is built from 15 residues.

This clone has a single count. V and J are TRBV7-8 and TRBJ2-1; 10 positions agree with TRBD2. The V and J ends lost 5 bases and 10 bases, in that order; junction bases with no gene match: 11. The CDR3 is made up of 15 amino acids. Germline V gives CDR1 SGHVS, CDR2 FQNEAQ. The CDR3 coding sequence is TGTGCCAGCAGCCCCCTCAGCGGGAGGGCCGGCGAGCAGTTCTTC. Protein sequence: CASSPLSGRAGEQFF.

The chain links TRBV6-5 to TRBJ1-6; TRBD1 matches 10 bases. The CDR3 loop spans 13 amino acids. V lost 8 bases, J lost 9 bases, and 4 bases stayed unmatched. Germline-derived CDR1 and CDR2 are MNHEY and SVGAGI. CDR3 sequence (DNA): TGTGCCAGCGGACAGGGGGTTGGTTCACCCCTCCACTTT. Protein sequence: CASGQGVGSPLHF.

Note on this clone: A junction end diverges from the germline sequence, so it may reflect a read error. The J gene is TRBJ2-2, the V gene TRBV3-1 (or the pseudogene TRBV3-2); TRBD2 might be the D (5 bases). The CDR3 contains 13 residues. Germline lookup yields CDR1 LGHDT and CDR2 YNNKEL (reference sequence). CDR3 in amino acids: CASSPPILRGAVF. As DNA, the CDR3 is TGTGCCAGCAGCCCCCCGATACTCCGGGGAGCTGTTTTT.

The chain uses TRBV28 and TRBJ2-4; D gene ambiguous. V lost 2 bases, J lost 3 bases, and 17 bases lay in between. This CDR3 region has 17 residues. Germline CDR1 and CDR2: MDHEN and SYDVKM. CDR3: CASSLERPSWGKNIQYF. The CDR3 nucleotides are TGTGCCAGCAGTTTAGAGAGGCCCTCCTGGGGCAAAAACATTCAGTACTTC.

The J gene is TRBJ2-1, the V gene TRBV5-8; TRBD1 matches 9 bases. The CDR3 runs 17 residues. With 4 bases clipped from V and 4 bases from J, the junction kept 12 bases outside the gene matches. CDR1 is SGHTS, CDR2 YDEGEE, per germline. CDR3 sequence reads: CASSGYGTGIKYNEQFF. The CDR3 region has the DNA TGTGCCAGCAGCGGATACGGGACAGGGATCAAATACAATGAGCAGTTCTTC.

This chain connects TRBV2 to TRBJ2-7, with no clear D. The ends were cut back, 6 bases at V and 3 bases at J, with 3 bases in the middle. The CDR3 spans 10 residues. Germline V CDR1 and CDR2: SNHLY, FYNNEI. This CDR3 reads CASRIYEQYF. The CDR3 bases are TGTGCCAGCAGGATCTACGAGCAGTACTTC.

V and J are TRBV5-1 and TRBJ1-2; 9 nucleotides match TRBD1. Trimming cost V 4 bases and J 4 bases; bases outside gene matches: 5. The CDR3 spans 14 residues. CDR1 and CDR2 (germline): SGHRS, YFSETQ. The CDR3 protein is CASSPDRGAYGYTF. For the CDR3, the DNA is TGCGCCAGCAGCCCGGACAGGGGAGCCTATGGCTACACCTTC.

This chain links TRBV28 with TRBJ2-1; D is ambiguous. There are 12 residues in the CDR3. In germline, CDR1 is MDHEN, CDR2 SYDVKM. V lost 6 bases to trimming and J lost 1 base, with 4 bases between them. In DNA form, the CDR3 reads TGTGCCAGCAGAACTTCCTACAATGAGCAGTTCTTC. It translates to CASRTSYNEQFF.

This chain links TRBV5-6 with TRBJ1-2; 12 bases align to TRBD1. Per the germline V gene, CDR1 is SGHDT and CDR2 is YYEEEE. J lost 8 bases, V lost 6 bases, and 8 bases had no gene match. CDR3 length: 14 residues. CDR3 coding DNA: TGTGCCAGCACCGAGGGACAGGGGGCAGGAGGCTACACCTTC. Its translation is CASTEGQGAGGYTF.

The rearrangement joins TRBV28 to TRBJ2-1, with a tentative D call TRBD2 (6 bases). V was shortened by 7 bases and J by 0 bases, with 16 bases between the two germline ends. Per germline, CDR1 MDHEN and CDR2 SYDVKM. This CDR3 has 16 residues. CDR3 loop: CASTFLSGYSYNEQFF. The CDR3 region has the DNA TGTGCCAGCACCTTCCTTAGCGGATACTCCTACAATGAGCAGTTCTTC.